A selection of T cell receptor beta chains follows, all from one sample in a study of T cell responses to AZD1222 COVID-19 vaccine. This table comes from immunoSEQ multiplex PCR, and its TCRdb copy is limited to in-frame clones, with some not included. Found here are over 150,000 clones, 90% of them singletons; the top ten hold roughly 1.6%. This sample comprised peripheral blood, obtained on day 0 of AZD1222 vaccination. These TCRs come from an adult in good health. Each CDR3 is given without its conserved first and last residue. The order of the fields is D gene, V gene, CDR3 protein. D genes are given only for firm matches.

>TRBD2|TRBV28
ASSSRGSGVYNEQF
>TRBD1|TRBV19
ASGTGYYNEQF
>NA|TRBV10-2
ASSPDSTPYGYT
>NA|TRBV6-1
ASSEQQETQY
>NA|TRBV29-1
SVTGYSYGYT
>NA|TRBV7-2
ASSHSWAASNQPQH
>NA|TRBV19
ASRIGGQHQPQH
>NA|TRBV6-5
ASSPQSKTYYGYT
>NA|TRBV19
ASSTTGRNEKLF
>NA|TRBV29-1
SVEDGGSYGYT
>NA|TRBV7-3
ASSLGRDQPQH
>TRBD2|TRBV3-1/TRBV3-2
ASSQGGTSRNEQF
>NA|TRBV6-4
ASSDSAHAGGLH
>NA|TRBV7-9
ASSHPGSSQETQY
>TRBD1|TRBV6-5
ASTTGVSEQY
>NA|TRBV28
ASSLERKGAQH
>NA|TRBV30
AWQRAPSSGANVLT
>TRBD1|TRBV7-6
ASSLGQGTSYEQY
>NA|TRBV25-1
ASTTAYQH
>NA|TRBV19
ASSILGHSTYNSPLH
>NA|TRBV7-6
ASSLESPRTEAF
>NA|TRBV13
ASSSHYEQY
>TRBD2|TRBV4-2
ASSQQILAGGNNEQF
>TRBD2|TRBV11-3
ASSLDERGGLFDDEQF
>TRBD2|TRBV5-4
ASSSTSGTTDTQY
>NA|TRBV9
ASSVVEDTQY
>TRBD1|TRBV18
ASSPADRGRDGYT
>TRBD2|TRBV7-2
ATALAGQETQY
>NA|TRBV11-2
ASSLGLRGDAEAF
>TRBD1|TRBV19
ASSASGTGGSNYGYT
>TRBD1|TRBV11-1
ASSFPGTGQPQH
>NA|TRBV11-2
ASSFSSDTEAF
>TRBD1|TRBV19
ASRADRVTYGYT
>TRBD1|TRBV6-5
ASSPRGPLNTEAF
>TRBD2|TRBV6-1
ASSDSSGGSYNEQF